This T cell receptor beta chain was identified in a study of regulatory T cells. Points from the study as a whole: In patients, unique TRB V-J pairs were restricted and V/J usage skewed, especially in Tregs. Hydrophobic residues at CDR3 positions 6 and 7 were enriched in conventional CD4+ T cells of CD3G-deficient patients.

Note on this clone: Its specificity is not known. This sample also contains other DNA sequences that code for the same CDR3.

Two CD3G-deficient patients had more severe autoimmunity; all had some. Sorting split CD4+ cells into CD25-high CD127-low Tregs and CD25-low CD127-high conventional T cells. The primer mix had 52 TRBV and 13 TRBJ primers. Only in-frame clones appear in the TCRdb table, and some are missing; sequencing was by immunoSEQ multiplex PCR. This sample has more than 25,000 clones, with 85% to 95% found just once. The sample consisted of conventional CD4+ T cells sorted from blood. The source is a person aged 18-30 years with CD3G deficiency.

The CDR3 sequence: CASSITGGGNQPQHF. The CDR3 DNA reads TGTGCCAGTAGTATAACAGGAGGAGGCAATCAGCCCCAGCATTTT. The V gene is TRBV19, the J gene TRBJ1-5; D perhaps matches TRBD1 (5 bases). V lost 2 bases to trimming and J lost 2 bases, with 10 bases between them. The CDR3 runs to 15 residues. CDR1 and CDR2 (germline): LNHDA, SQIVND (reference sequence).